This T cell receptor (beta chain) was sequenced in a study of post-analysis software for immune sequencing data. Findings of the study overall: With TRBV5-6, TRBV5-1 and TRBV20-1 included, five TRBV segments were more frequent in patients than in controls.

Looked up from germline, CDR1 is SGHTA and CDR2 is FQGNSA. There are 15 residues in the CDR3. V dropped 4 bases and J dropped 5 bases, with 17 bases sitting between them. Unique-molecular-identifier-tagged TCR beta cDNA libraries were used. TCRdb reanalysed the PCR reads using MiXCR and keeps one entry per CDR3 protein. The table includes roughly 600,000 distinct CDR3 sequences, 40% to 50% detected once. This clonotype was observed a handful of times. Its specificity is unknown. The receptor was isolated from a girl aged 10 to 17 with multiple sclerosis. The material sequenced was blood. J is TRBJ1-2 and V is TRBV7-2; D is ambiguous. CDR3 in amino acids: CASSSRHTSPYGYTF. CDR3 sequence (DNA): TGTGCCAGCAGCTCCCGACATACATCCCCTTATGGCTACACCTTC.